Described below is a single T cell receptor (beta chain) sequence and its context. The data were taken from a study of radiotherapy plus CTLA-4 blockade in lung cancer. Trimming removed 2 bases from V and 7 bases from J, with 3 bases in between. Germline CDR1 and CDR2: MDHEN and SYDVKM. The CDR3 sequence is 11 residues long. Clones were read by immunoSEQ multiplex PCR, and TCRdb kept only the in-frame ones, dropping some. The profile covers roughly 90,000 clones, with about 78% appearing a single time and around 4% taken by the ten largest. The clonotype comes from a human donor with non-small cell lung cancer who had a partial response to radiotherapy plus ipilimumab. Some clones in this sample may be carry-over from other donors' samples. The chain uses TRBV28 and TRBJ1-5; D gene ambiguous. The sequenced sample was peripheral blood, obtained from a patient treated with radiotherapy plus ipilimumab. The CDR3 DNA is TGTGCCAGCAGTTTAGGCCAGCCCCAGCATTTT. It translates to CASSLGQPQHF.